Below, 15 T cell receptor beta chains from the same sample are listed, as sequenced in a study of tumor and adjacent non-tumor tissue in lung cancer. Three rounds of nested PCR, following a modified ARM-PCR protocol, produced the TCRbeta library. TCRdb ran MiXCR on the multiplex PCR reads and lists one entry per CDR3 protein. The sample gives about 110,000 distinct CDR3 sequences, roughly 77% of which show up once; about 40% is in the top ten. The template was RNA from unsorted bulk tissue. The specimen sequenced was lung tumor tissue. The receptors were gathered from an older woman with non-small cell lung cancer.

This clonotype has just one count. This is likely a read error, given that the CDR3 carries no conserved phenylalanine or tryptophan at its end. Because the CDR3's place on the DNA is in doubt, the DNA is left out and the CDR3 is given as listed by TCRdb. The chain links TRBV11-1 to TRBJ2-5; TRBD2, the table's D call, was not compared with the DNA. A total of 12 residues make up the CDR3, ends included. CDR1 is SGHAT, CDR2 FQDESV, per germline (reference sequence). CDR3 loop: CASSRTKETQCS.

For this clonotype: Being one base from a much bigger clone, this may be a read error. The chain couples TRBV12-5 to TRBJ1-1; D remains ambiguous. V lost 3 bases to trimming and J lost 5 bases, with 16 bases between them. The CDR3 is 15 amino acids. Germline V gives CDR1 LGHNT, CDR2 FRNRAP. CDR3 DNA sequence: TGTGCTAGTGGTTTAGGAGAGAGGGTGAGGACTGAAGCTTTCTTT. Its translation: CASGLGERVRTEAFF.

This clonotype was picked up one time. A much larger clone differs from this one at a single base, so this may be a read error. This chain connects TRBV28 to TRBJ2-1; 7 nucleotides line up with TRBD1. V was clipped by 3 bases and J by 1 base; unmatched bases: 12. The CDR3 is 18 residues long. Per the germline V gene, CDR1 is MDHEN and CDR2 is SYDVKM. CDR3 region: CASSFAKGAIRSYNEQFF. The CDR3, as DNA: TGTGCCAGCAGTTTTGCAAAGGGGGCAATCAGGTCCTACAATGAGCAGTTCTTC.

On this clonotype: Just one base apart from a much larger clone, this may be a read error. J is TRBJ2-7 and V is TRBV5-4; weak D call: TRBD1 (5 bases). The germline V gene encodes CDR1 SGHNT and CDR2 YYREEE (reference sequence). Between the trimmed V and J ends, which lost 2 bases and 3 bases, there was a span of 21 bases. The CDR3 has 17 residues. CDR3 residues: CASSFETDPNRIYEQYF. In DNA, the CDR3 is TGTGCCAGCAGCTTCGAGACAGACCCTAACCGAATCTACGAGCAGTACTTC.

Worth noting for this clonotype: Sequence at one end of the junction differs from germline and may be a read error. The chain links TRBV20-1 to TRBJ1-1, with TRBD1 identical over 7 bases. The CDR3 is made up of 16 amino acids. Germline loops: CDR1 DFQATT, CDR2 SNEGSKA (reference sequence). The chain's CDR3 is CSVPKEGGSVNTESFF. CDR3 in DNA: TGCAGTGTTCCCAAAGAAGGGGGCTCCGTGAACACTGAATCTTTCTTT.

Regarding this clonotype: The germline gene is not matched at one end of the junction; a read error may be the cause. The chain couples TRBV13 to TRBJ2-1; 7 nucleotides align to TRBD2. The germline V gene encodes CDR1 PRHDT and CDR2 FYEKMQ (reference sequence). The CDR3 is 16 amino acids. CDR3 bases: TGCGCCAGCAGCCCCCGTGGCGGGAGAGGTATGAATGAGCACTTCTTC. It codes for CASSPRGGRGMNEHFF.

The table lists this clonotype with a count of one. A much bigger clone sits one base away, suggesting this may be a read error. Because it lacks the conserved phenylalanine or tryptophan at the end, this CDR3 is likely a read error. The V call is TRBV6-6, the J call TRBJ2-5; the D gene is possibly TRBD2 (5 bases). The CDR3 is made up of 14 amino acids. Per germline, CDR1 MNHNY and CDR2 SVGAGI (reference sequence). Trimming took off 7 bases at V and 9 bases at J, with 21 bases between the two ends. The CDR3 reads CASTQSAGGRAQYL. As DNA, the CDR3 is TGTGCCAGCACCCAGAGTGCGGGTGGTAGGGCCCAGTACCTC.

Concerning this clonotype itself: A much bigger clone sits one base away, suggesting this may be a read error. The chain joins TRBV20-1 to TRBJ1-6, with D possibly being TRBD1 (6 bases). The CDR3 sequence is 15 residues long. The V gene's germline CDR1 is DFQATT and CDR2 SNEGSKA (reference sequence). The CDR3 coding sequence is TGCAGTGCCATACACCGTTTGGCAGGGGATTCACACCTCCACTTT. Amino acid sequence: CSAIHRLAGDSHLHF.

V usage is TRBV12-3 or TRBV12-4 and J usage is TRBJ2-6; D remains ambiguous. The CDR3 contains 15 residues. V lost 5 bases to trimming and J lost 7 bases, with 15 bases between them. CDR3 sequence reads: CASSTSTSGANVLTF. The CDR3 DNA sequence: TGTGCCAGCAGTACCAGTACCTCCGGAGCCAACGTCCTGACTTTC.

The rearrangement joins TRBV11-3 to TRBJ1-1, with D possibly TRBD1 on 5 matching bases. V lost 4 bases, J lost 4 bases, and 16 bases lay in between. In germline, CDR1 is SGHNT, CDR2 YENEEA. The CDR3 contains 15 residues. CDR3 nucleotides: TGTGCCAGCAGCTCAGTTTCGGGGAGGGGCACTGAAGCTTTCTTT. This translates into CASSSVSGRGTEAFF.

The count of this clonotype is one. This may be a read error: a much more frequent sequence differs by one nucleotide. This chain connects TRBV20-1 to TRBJ2-7; 7 nucleotides align to TRBD1. CDR3 length equals 13 residues. Germline loops: CDR1 DFQATT, CDR2 SNEGSKA (reference sequence). Losses at the gene ends were 5 bases for V and 1 base for J; bases not matched to a gene: 5. The CDR3 DNA reads TGCAGTGCTGACAGGGACCTTTCCTACGAGCAGTACTTC. It translates to CSADRDLSYEQYF.

Regarding this clonotype: The junction departs from germline at one end; a sequencing error may be responsible. The chain uses TRBV11-3 and TRBJ2-1; TRBD1 matches at 7 bases. Germline CDR1 is SGHNT and CDR2 is YENEEA. The CDR3 spans 15 residues. The CDR3 region has the DNA TGTACCAGCAGCTTTCGGCGACAGGGTAACAATGAGCAGTTCTTC. Translated: CTSSFRRQGNNEQFF.

J is TRBJ2-5 and V is TRBV28; 12 bases are a match to TRBD2. The germline V gene has CDR1 MDHEN and CDR2 SYDVKM. The CDR3 runs to 14 residues. V was pared by 7 bases and J by 3 bases, with 3 bases of the junction left unmatched. The CDR3 sequence: CASNPSGREETQYF. The CDR3 DNA reads TGTGCCAGCAACCCTAGCGGGAGGGAAGAGACCCAGTACTTC. Full variable domain (rest looked up from reference TRBV28 and TRBJ2-5): DVKVTQSSRYLVKRTGEKVFLECVQDMDHENMFWYRQDPGLGLRLIYFSYDVKMKEKGDIPEGYSVSREKKERFSLILESASTNQTSMYLCASNPSGREETQYFGPGTRLLVL.

On this clonotype: The conserved phenylalanine or tryptophan is not found at the CDR3 terminus, so this likely reflects a read error. The rearrangement links TRBV5-5 to TRBJ2-1; 9 bases map to TRBD2. The CDR3 has 15 residues. CDR1 is SGHKS, CDR2 YYEKEE, per germline (reference sequence). The CDR3 is CVSRLGLARGNEQFL. As DNA, the CDR3 is TGTGTCAGCAGGCTTGGACTAGCGAGGGGCAATGAGCAGTTCCTC.

Points on this clonotype: A much larger clone differs by one base, so this may be a read error. The chain employs TRBV6-1 and TRBJ1-1; the D gene is possibly TRBD1 (5 bases). This CDR3 has 13 residues. CDR1 is MNHNS and CDR2 is SASEGT in the germline V gene. The V and J ends lost 7 bases and 3 bases respectively, with 12 bases between them. The CDR3 spells CASTDSGDTEAFF. The DNA for the CDR3 is TGTGCCAGCACTGACAGTGGCGACACTGAAGCTTTCTTT.